This T cell receptor (beta chain) was profiled in a study of shared clonotypes between healthy human individuals. Background on the study: Sampling drew on donors who were a couple of women and three men aged 18 to 49. Study-wide findings and caveats: The researchers took only blood, and tissue repertoires probably look different.

The CDR3 is 20 residues long. The germline V gene has CDR1 ENHRY and CDR2 SYGVKD. V was shortened by 6 bases and J by 4 bases, with 34 bases between the two germline ends. Clones were read by immunoSEQ multiplex PCR, and TCRdb kept only the in-frame ones, dropping some. This sample has under 1,900,000 clones; 97% to 99% occur once, and the top ten carry over 0.3%. Recent vaccinations or acute infections were absent in the healthy HIV-negative adult donors. Turning to this clone: The antigen remains unidentified.

Material for sequencing was naive CD4+ T cells sorted from blood. The subset is: CD45RA+ positively selected. This sequence originates from a man aged 30 to 39 in good health. The rearrangement joins TRBV10-3 to TRBJ2-7; D is possibly TRBD2 (9 bases). Written as DNA, the CDR3 is TGTGCCATCAGGAGAGACAGACAGGGGTTTCTAGCGGGGACAATATACGAGCAGTACTTC. It is translated as CAIRRDRQGFLAGTIYEQYF.